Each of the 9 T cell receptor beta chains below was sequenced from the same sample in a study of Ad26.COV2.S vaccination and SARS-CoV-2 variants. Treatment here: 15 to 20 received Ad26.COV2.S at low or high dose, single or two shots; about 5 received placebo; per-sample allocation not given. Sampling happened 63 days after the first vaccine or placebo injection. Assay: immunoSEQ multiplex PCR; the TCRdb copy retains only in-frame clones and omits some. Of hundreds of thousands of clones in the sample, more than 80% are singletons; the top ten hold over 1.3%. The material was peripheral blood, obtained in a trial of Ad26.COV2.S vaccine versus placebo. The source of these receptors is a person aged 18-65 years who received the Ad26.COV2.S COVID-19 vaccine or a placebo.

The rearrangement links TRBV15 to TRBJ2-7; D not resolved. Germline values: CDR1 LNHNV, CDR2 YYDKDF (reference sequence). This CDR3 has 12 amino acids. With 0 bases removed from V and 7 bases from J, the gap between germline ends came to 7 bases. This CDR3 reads CATSRDLREQYF. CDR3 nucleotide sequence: TGTGCCACCAGCAGAGATCTGCGGGAGCAGTACTTC.

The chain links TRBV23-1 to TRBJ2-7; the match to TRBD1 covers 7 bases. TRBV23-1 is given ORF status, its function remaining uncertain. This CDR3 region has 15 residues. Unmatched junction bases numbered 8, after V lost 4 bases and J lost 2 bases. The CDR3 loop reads CASSPPPDRTYEQYF. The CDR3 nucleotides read TGCGCCAGCAGTCCCCCCCCGGACAGGACCTACGAGCAGTACTTC.

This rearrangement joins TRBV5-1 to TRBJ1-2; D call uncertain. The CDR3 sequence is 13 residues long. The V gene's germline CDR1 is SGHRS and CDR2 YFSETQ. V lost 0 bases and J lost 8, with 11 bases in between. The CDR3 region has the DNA TGCGCCAGCAGCTTGGAAGGGCTTCGGGGCTACACCTTC. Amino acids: CASSLEGLRGYTF.

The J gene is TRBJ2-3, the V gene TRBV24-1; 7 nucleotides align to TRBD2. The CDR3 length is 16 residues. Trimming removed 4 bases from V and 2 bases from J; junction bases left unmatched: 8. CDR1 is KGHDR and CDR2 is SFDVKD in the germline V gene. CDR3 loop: CATSDGERGLTDTQYF. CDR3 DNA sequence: TGTGCCACCAGTGACGGGGAGCGGGGACTCACAGATACGCAGTATTTT.

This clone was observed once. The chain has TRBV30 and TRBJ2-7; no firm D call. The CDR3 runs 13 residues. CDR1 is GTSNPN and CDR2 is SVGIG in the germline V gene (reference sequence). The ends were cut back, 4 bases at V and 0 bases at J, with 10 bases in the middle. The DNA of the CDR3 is TGTGCCTGGAATGTAGGGTCCTCCTACGAGCAGTACTTC. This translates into CAWNVGSSYEQYF.

The CDR3 is CASSQDTGSQPQHF. CDR3 coding DNA: TGCGCCAGCAGCCAAGATACGGGGTCTCAGCCCCAGCATTTT. The V and J genes are TRBV4-3 and TRBJ1-5; D is ambiguous. The CDR3 is 14 residues long. CDR1 and CDR2 (germline): LGHNA, YSLEER. The V and J ends lost 0 bases and 6 bases respectively, with 9 bases between them.

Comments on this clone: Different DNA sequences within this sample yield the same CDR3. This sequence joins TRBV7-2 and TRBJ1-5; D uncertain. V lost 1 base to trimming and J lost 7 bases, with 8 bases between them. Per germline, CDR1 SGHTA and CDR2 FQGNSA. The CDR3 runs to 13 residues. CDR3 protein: CASSLGGHQPQHF. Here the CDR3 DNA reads TGTGCCAGCAGCTTAGGAGGGCACCAGCCCCAGCATTTT.

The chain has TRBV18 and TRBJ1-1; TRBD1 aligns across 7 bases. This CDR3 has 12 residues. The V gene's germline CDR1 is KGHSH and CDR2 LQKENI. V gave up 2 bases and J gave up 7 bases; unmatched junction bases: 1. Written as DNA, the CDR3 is TGTGCCAGCTCACCAGACAGGGTTGAAGCTTTCTTT. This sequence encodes CASSPDRVEAFF.

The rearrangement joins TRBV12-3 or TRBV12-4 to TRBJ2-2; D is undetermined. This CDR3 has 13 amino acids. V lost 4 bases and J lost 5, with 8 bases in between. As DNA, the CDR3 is TGTGCCAGCAGTTCTATGGAGACCGGGGAGCTGTTTTTT. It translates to CASSSMETGELFF.